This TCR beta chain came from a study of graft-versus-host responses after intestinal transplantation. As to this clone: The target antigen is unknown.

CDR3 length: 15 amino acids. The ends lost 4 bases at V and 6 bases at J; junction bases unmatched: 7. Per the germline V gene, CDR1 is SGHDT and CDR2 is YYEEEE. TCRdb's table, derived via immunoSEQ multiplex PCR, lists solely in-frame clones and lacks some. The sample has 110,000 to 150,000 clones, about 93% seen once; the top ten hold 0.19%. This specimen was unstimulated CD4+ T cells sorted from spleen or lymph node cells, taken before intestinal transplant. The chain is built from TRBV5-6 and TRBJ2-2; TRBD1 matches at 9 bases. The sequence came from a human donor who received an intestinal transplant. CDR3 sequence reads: CASSRGQGEAGELFF. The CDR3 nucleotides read TGTGCCAGCAGCCGGGGACAGGGCGAGGCCGGGGAGCTGTTTTTT. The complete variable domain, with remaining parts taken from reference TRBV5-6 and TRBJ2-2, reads DAGVTQSPTHLIKTRGQQVTLRCSPKSGHDTVSWYQQALGQGPQFIFQYYEEEERQRGNFPDRFSGHQFPNYSSELNVNALLLGDSALYLCASSRGQGEAGELFFGEGSRLTVL.